The source of this TCR beta chain is a study of Graves' ophthalmopathy and Graves' hyperthyroidism (dated by TCRdb to 2016 to 2019). About the full investigation: Peripheral blood was collected before any treatment was given, at the time of initial diagnosis. The study used TCR beta repertoire signatures to distinguish Graves' ophthalmopathy from Graves' hyperthyroidism and to predict progression to ophthalmopathy. In total, around 140 blood samples were TCR-sequenced: approximately 42 ophthalmopathy, around 75 hyperthyroidism and some 17 hyperthyroidism-to-ophthalmopathy patients. A discovery set of 100 patients (43 ophthalmopathy, under 65 stable hyperthyroidism) was enrolled to explore V-J signatures distinguishing ophthalmopathy from hyperthyroidism. An independent validation cohort was composed of around 19 hyperthyroidism patients and more than 15 patients who later progressed from hyperthyroidism to ophthalmopathy. T-cell repertoires of thyroid tissue and blood were compared in 5 or 6 hyperthyroidism patients. Following sample collection, hyperthyroidism patients were given methimazole at a starting dose of 30 mg daily, and ophthalmopathy patients were given high-dose intravenous methylprednisolone. For training and testing, the 80 to 100 patients in the discovery cohort were randomly divided in a 7:3 ratio. The paper's findings and limits, for the study overall: In validation, the model predicted ophthalmopathy progression with roughly 68% sensitivity and around 72% specificity; roughly eleven predicted patients were CT-confirmed with GO in a median of approximately 6.5 months. The 13-signature model separated ophthalmopathy from stable hyperthyroidism with roughly 90% sensitivity and about 84% specificity in cross-validation, and 80%/75% in the test set. Among expanded thyroid clonotypes with frequency above 0.001, most also showed up in blood, which suggests that blood repertoires may reflect the thyroid immune response. No statistical method was used to predetermine the sample size, and group allocation was not hidden from the investigators.

Ophthalmopathy patients had moderately to severely active disease, Clinical Activity Score of at least 3, NOSPECS grade of at least 4, and disease duration under 3 months. Patients with other autoimmune diseases, uncontrolled infections, pregnancy or lactation were excluded. Diagnosis relied on clinical symptoms, serum thyroxine, TRAb, thyroid ultrasound and orbital computed tomography. PBMCs were isolated from approximately 10 ml of fresh peripheral blood by Ficoll-Paque density gradient centrifugation. Trizol reagent was used to extract the total RNA, and its quality was then checked on an Agilent 2100 Bioanalyzer. CDR1 MGHRA and CDR2 YSYEKL were looked up in the germline V gene. From the cysteine through the phenylalanine, the CDR3 covers 16 amino acids. Left in the record is the CDR3 DNA by itself, 48 bases read in frame from the first base. The germline V end is reduced by 5 bases and the J end by 2 bases; junction bases left unmatched: 12.

The table lists this clonotype with many counts. Its antigen specificity is not known. Base-call qualities are not available, and no considerably larger clone is one nucleotide away. TCR beta CDR3 regions were amplified from RNA transcripts for repertoire sequencing. The first round was an RT-PCR using HTBI primers with the Qiagen OneStep RT-PCR kit, and this first round was followed by a second-round multiplex PCR, then size selection and purification. Sequencing of the libraries was carried out on an Illumina HiSeq2000 in paired-end mode with 100 bp reads. As for the original processing: Reads were processed with SOAPnuke, discarding reads with adapters, uncalled bases, mean Phred below 15, or no exact constant-primer or identifier match. High-quality paired reads were merged with COPE v1.2.5. Unique nucleotide sequences were defined as clonotypes and aligned to IMGT TRB V, D and J references using MiTCR v1.1. Only V-J combinations with frequency above 0.0001 were analysed, covering over 98% of repertoires. A TCR clonal expansion and chaos score per V-J combination was defined as the ratio of F50 clonal expansion to chaos observed in the TCRdist matrix. Welch's t-statistics and random forest were used to narrow the features down to about twelve V-J combinations, which were then fed into a naive Bayes classifier. The Morisita-Horn index was used to measure how similar the thyroid and blood repertoires were. TCRdb cleaned the public reads at Q25 with fastp, built clones with MiXCR and kept in-frame beta chains. Entries that share a CDR3 protein sequence are merged under the most common genes and DNA. These V and J calls originate from TCRdb's pipeline instead of the authors' own analysis. The sample has 150,000 to 200,000 distinct CDR3 sequences on record, approximately 38% of them singletons. Around 5.5% of the sample is taken by the ten largest.

Sequencing was carried out using peripheral blood. The sequence was collected from a woman aged 40 to 50 with Graves' ophthalmopathy. Donor details come from another sample of the same person, matched by shared clones. The rearrangement combines TRBV4-1 with TRBJ2-7, and TRBD2 aligns with 7 junction nucleotides. The CDR3 protein sequence reads: CASSSPFGGGAYEQYF. The nucleotide sequence reads as follows: TGCGCCAGCAGCAGCCCCTTTGGTGGGGGGGCCTACGAGCAGTACTTC.